The T cell receptor beta chain described here comes from a study of T cells in narcolepsy. The study's findings and limits: Reportedly, autoreactive clonotypes were serially detected in patients' blood but not controls'.

Trimming removed 4 bases from V and 1 base from J, with 6 bases in between. The V gene's germline CDR1 is MNHNS and CDR2 SASEGT. CDR3 size: 13 residues. Notes on this clone: What it binds is not known.

Generated by immunoSEQ multiplex PCR, the TCRdb table keeps only in-frame clones and is missing some. The data contain about 35,000 clones, roughly 86% of them seen just once; the ten biggest clones take up roughly 2.1%. The sequenced sample was memory (CD45RA-) CD4+ T cells from blood. The chain recombines TRBV6-1 with TRBJ2-3; no firm D call. The sequence was collected from a human donor in good health. CDR3 protein: CASSGDGTDTQYF. The DNA for the CDR3 is TGTGCCAGCAGTGGTGACGGCACAGATACGCAGTATTTT.